This T cell receptor beta chain was recorded in a study of blood T cell repertoires in COVID-19. Only in-frame clones appear in the TCRdb table, and some are missing; sequencing was by immunoSEQ multiplex PCR. The data contain 240,000 or so clones, approximately 87% of them seen just once; the ten biggest clones take up 6.2%. The CDR3 contains 15 residues. V dropped 3 bases and J dropped 5; count of bases not matched to a gene: 3. Germline CDR1 SGHRS, CDR2 YFSETQ. The source material was peripheral blood. This receptor was obtained from a man in his 60s with acute or convalescent COVID-19. The gene calls are TRBV5-1 and TRBJ2-5, with 14 bases matching TRBD2. The CDR3 here is CASSSGTSGSETQYF. CDR3 coding DNA: TGCGCCAGCAGCTCCGGGACTAGCGGGAGCGAGACCCAGTACTTC.